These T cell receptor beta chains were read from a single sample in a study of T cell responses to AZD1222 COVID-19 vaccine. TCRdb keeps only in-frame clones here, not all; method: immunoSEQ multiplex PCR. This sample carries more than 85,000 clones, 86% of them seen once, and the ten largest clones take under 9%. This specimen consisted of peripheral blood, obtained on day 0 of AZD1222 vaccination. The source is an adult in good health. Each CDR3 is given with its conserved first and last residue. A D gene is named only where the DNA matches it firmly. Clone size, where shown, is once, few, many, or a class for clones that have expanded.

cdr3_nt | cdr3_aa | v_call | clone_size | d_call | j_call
TGTGCCAGCAGCCCTACTAGCGGGAGTGAAGAGACCCAGTACTTC | CASSPTSGSEETQYF | TRBV11-2 | - | TRBD2 | TRBJ2-5
TGTGCCAGCAGCTTGGTACCAGGGACGGAGTCACCCCTCCACTTT | CASSLVPGTESPLHF | TRBV5-4 | - | - | TRBJ1-6
TGTGCCAGCAGCGTACAGGGGTCCTCTATCTATGGCTACACCTTC | CASSVQGSSIYGYTF | TRBV11-3 | - | TRBD1 | TRBJ1-2
TGTGCCAGCAGCTTACCCTATAACTATGGCTACACCTTC | CASSLPYNYGYTF | TRBV7-9 | - | - | TRBJ1-2
TGTGCCAGCAGTTACTCGAAGAGATTTACCTACGAGCAGTACTTC | CASSYSKRFTYEQYF | TRBV6-5 | - | - | TRBJ2-7
TGTGCCAGTAGTCCAACTGGAAGTTTCGGCACTGAAGCTTTCTTT | CASSPTGSFGTEAFF | TRBV19 | - | - | TRBJ1-1
TGTGCCAGCGGGTTAGGGACAGCAGACAATGAGCAGTTCTTC | CASGLGTADNEQFF | TRBV28 | once | TRBD1 | TRBJ2-1
TGTGCCAGCAGCTTAGCAGGTCTGGGGGAGACCCAGTACTTC | CASSLAGLGETQYF | TRBV7-9 | - | - | TRBJ2-5
TGTGCCAGCAGCTTAGGTGTGGGACAGGGTGGTTATGGCTACACCTTC | CASSLGVGQGGYGYTF | TRBV7-9 | - | TRBD1 | TRBJ1-2
TGTGCCAGCGGACAGGGGGTGGACTATGGCTACACCTTC | CASGQGVDYGYTF | TRBV7-8 | few | TRBD1 | TRBJ1-2
TGTGCCAGCAGCCAAGATCCCCCGGGGACGGACACCATATATTTT | CASSQDPPGTDTIYF | TRBV4-2 | - | - | TRBJ1-3
TGCGCCAGCAGCTACGACCCCGTTATTGATGGGGATGAAAAACTGTTTTTT | CASSYDPVIDGDEKLFF | TRBV5-1 | - | - | TRBJ1-4
TGTGCCAGCAGGCGTCCGGGGGGGATAGGGGACGAGCAGTACTTC | CASRRPGGIGDEQYF | TRBV28 | - | TRBD2 | TRBJ2-7
TGTGCCAGCTCACCGAGCCCGGGACAGGGAGGTACCGGGGAGCTGTTTTTT | CASSPSPGQGGTGELFF | TRBV18 | - | TRBD1 | TRBJ2-2
TGTGCCAGCAGTTTATCGATAGGAAACTCCTACAATGAGCAGTTCTTC | CASSLSIGNSYNEQFF | TRBV27 | once | - | TRBJ2-1
TGTGCCAGCAGCGCCTGGGACCTAAACTCTGGAAACACCATATATTTT | CASSAWDLNSGNTIYF | TRBV9 | - | - | TRBJ1-3
TGCGCCAGCAGCCAAGGGCCAGGAGGGACAGGGGGGTCCATATGGTACGAGCAGTACTTC | CASSQGPGGTGGSIWYEQYF | TRBV4-1 | - | TRBD1 | TRBJ2-7
TGTGCCAGCAGTTTATCGTTGAGTTGGTCAGCCCTTACCGGGGAGCTGTTTTTT | CASSLSLSWSALTGELFF | TRBV27 | - | - | TRBJ2-2
TGTGCCAGCAGTCCGCCGTATGGAGCCGAGCAGTACTTC | CASSPPYGAEQYF | TRBV12-3/TRBV12-4 | - | - | TRBJ2-7
TGTGCCAGCAGAATAAACTATTCCTACGAGCAGTACTTC | CASRINYSYEQYF | TRBV12-3/TRBV12-4 | - | - | TRBJ2-7
TGTGCCAGTAGTATGGACAGGGACACTGAAGCTTTCTTT | CASSMDRDTEAFF | TRBV19 | - | TRBD1 | TRBJ1-1